The 19 T cell receptor beta chains presented below share a single source sample, sequenced in a study of cytomegalovirus exposure and HLA in healthy donors (TCRdb year 2017). Library construction relied on the immunoSEQ multiplex PCR assay. For the multiplex PCR, a mixture combining 60 forward primers for TCR Vbeta segments and 13 reverse primers for TCR Jbeta segments was used. TCRdb obtained this table from immuneACCESS and retained in-frame rearrangements with V and J assigned. These tables miss some clones; where compared with another copy, unresolved V genes account for less than half of the shortfall, and the remainder is unexplained. In this sample the table shows around 200,000 clones, 75% to 90% of which occur a single time. The top ten constitute 1.5% to 2% of the sample. Sequencing was done on a sample of PBMCs. The receptor source for this set is a man aged 45-65 years in good health and CMV-seronegative.

On this clone: The junction differs from germline at one of its ends, possibly a read error. The gene calls are TRBV7-9 and TRBJ2-7, with D possibly TRBD2 on 6 matching bases. This CDR3 is built from 16 residues. In germline, CDR1 is SEHNR, CDR2 FQNEAQ (reference sequence). The CDR3 is CSSSLAPFGSSYEQYF. Written as DNA, the CDR3 is TGTTCCAGCAGCTTAGCCCCTTTCGGGAGCTCCTACGAGCAGTACTTC.

The J gene is TRBJ2-7, the V gene TRBV10-3; 7 bases match TRBD1. The CDR3 contains 12 residues. Germline trimming cut 4 bases from V and 5 bases from J; bases unmatched to any gene: 2. From germline, CDR1 is ENHRY and CDR2 SYGVKD. DNA for the CDR3: TGTGCCATCAGTGGGACAGGAGACGAGCAGTACTTC. Translated, it gives CAISGTGDEQYF.

V usage is TRBV18 and J usage is TRBJ2-5; a weak D match, TRBD2 (5 bases). Trimming removed 0 bases at V and 7 bases at J, with 12 bases between. This CDR3 is built from 14 residues. CDR1 and CDR2 (germline): KGHSH, LQKENI. CDR3 protein: CASSPPSGIVTQYF. The CDR3 bases are TGTGCCAGCTCACCACCGAGCGGCATTGTGACCCAGTACTTC.

This sequence joins TRBV9 and TRBJ2-7; TRBD2 is a possible D gene (5 bases). CDR1 is SGDLS and CDR2 is YYNGEE in the germline V gene. This CDR3 is built from 15 residues. Trimming pared 0 bases from V and 6 bases from J, leaving 16 bases between. For the CDR3, the DNA is TGTGCCAGCAGCGTAGATGCCGGTACTAGATTCGAGCAGTACTTC. The encoded protein is CASSVDAGTRFEQYF.

The chain has TRBV4-3 and TRBJ1-2, with a weak D call TRBD1 (6 bases). V was cut by 3 bases and J by 4 bases, with 15 bases left in between. Germline V gene lookup returns CDR1 LGHNA and CDR2 YSLEER. The CDR3 sequence is 15 residues long. The CDR3 region has the DNA TGCGCCAGCAGCCACCTCGACAGGCCTATCTATGGCTACACCTTC. Encoded protein: CASSHLDRPIYGYTF.

V is TRBV2 and J is TRBJ2-3; 9 bases are a match to TRBD1. The CDR3 consists of 14 residues. Trimming took 6 bases from V and 2 from J; bases not matched to a gene: 3. The germline CDR1 and CDR2 sequences are SNHLY and FYNNEI. The CDR3 region is CASRGQGPTDTQYF. CDR3 coding DNA: TGTGCCAGCAGAGGACAGGGGCCCACAGATACGCAGTATTTT.

The J gene is TRBJ2-5, the V gene TRBV2; 9 nucleotides line up with TRBD2. The CDR3 length is 15 residues. After removal of 7 bases from V and 5 bases from J, the junction contained 11 bases not matched to a gene. From germline, CDR1 is SNHLY and CDR2 FYNNEI. This chain's CDR3 is CASNQLAGSGETQYF. In DNA, the CDR3 is TGTGCCAGCAATCAGCTAGCGGGGTCCGGGGAGACCCAGTACTTC.

This clone was counted only a few times. J is TRBJ2-1 and V is TRBV4-1; 9 nucleotides align to TRBD2. The junction had 2 bases not matched to a gene; V was cut back by 0 bases and J by 2 bases. Germline V lookup: CDR1 MGHRA, CDR2 YSYEKL. The length of the CDR3 is 16 residues. CDR3 protein: CASSQDGGGAYNEQFF. Written as DNA, the CDR3 is TGCGCCAGCAGCCAAGATGGCGGGGGGGCCTACAATGAGCAGTTCTTC.

The rearrangement uses TRBV19 and TRBJ2-1; D gene ambiguous. Germline V gives CDR1 LNHDA, CDR2 SQIVND (reference sequence). V was trimmed by 1 base and J by 5 bases, leaving 6 bases between them. The CDR3 runs to 13 residues. The CDR3 sequence is CASSIGANNEQFF. Here the CDR3 DNA reads TGTGCCAGTAGTATAGGAGCAAACAATGAGCAGTTCTTC.

A few counts support this clone. The chain recombines TRBV7-2 with TRBJ1-5; no definite D call. V lost 5 bases and J lost 0, with 8 bases in between. CDR1 is SGHTA and CDR2 is FQGNSA in the germline V gene. CDR3 length equals 14 residues. CDR3 sequence: CASSPQHSNQPQHF. For the CDR3, the DNA is TGTGCCAGCAGCCCACAGCATAGCAATCAGCCCCAGCATTTT.

This chain joins TRBV7-2 and TRBJ2-3; TRBD2 matches at 8 bases. The CDR3 extends over 17 amino acids. The germline V gene encodes CDR1 SGHTA and CDR2 FQGNSA. Unmatched junction bases numbered 11, after V lost 5 bases and J lost 1 base. The CDR3 bases are TGTGCCAGCAGCCAGAACGGGGGGGGCGCGGGCACAGATACGCAGTATTTT. It is translated as CASSQNGGGAGTDTQYF.

This chain connects TRBV5-5 to TRBJ1-2; D is possibly TRBD1 (5 bases). V gave up 4 bases and J gave up 8 bases, with 21 bases separating them. This CDR3 contains 15 residues. The germline CDR1 and CDR2 sequences are SGHKS and YYEKEE (reference sequence). In nucleotides, the CDR3 is TGTGCCAGCAGCCCCCAGGTGTCGGGGGGTCTAGGCTACACCTTC. Amino acids: CASSPQVSGGLGYTF.

This chain uses TRBV9 with TRBJ2-1; 8 positions match TRBD2. This CDR3 is 12 amino acids long. CDR1 and CDR2 (germline): SGDLS, YYNGEE. The ends lost 0 bases at V and 10 bases at J; junction bases unmatched: 0. Written as DNA, the CDR3 is TGTGCCAGCAGCGTAGGACTAGCGGAGCAGTTCTTC. Amino acid sequence: CASSVGLAEQFF.

The chain couples TRBV10-3 to TRBJ2-7; maybe TRBD2 (7 bases). Germline V gene sequence: CDR1 ENHRY, CDR2 SYGVKD. The germline V and J ends were trimmed by 6 bases and 2 bases, with 23 bases remaining between them. This CDR3 has 17 amino acids. CDR3 bases: TGTGCCATCAGCGGGGGGTTCGGGGGCGCAAACCCCTACGAGCAGTACTTC. The encoded protein is CAISGGFGGANPYEQYF.

The V call is TRBV15, the J call TRBJ1-2; D call uncertain. Germline V gene data show CDR1 as LNHNV and CDR2 as YYDKDF (reference sequence). This CDR3 region has 15 residues. V was shortened by 0 bases and J by 6 bases, with 14 bases between the two germline ends. The CDR3 DNA reads TGTGCCACCAGCAGAGATTTCGCGGGGAGTCATGGCTACACCTTC. It is translated as CATSRDFAGSHGYTF.

This clone appeared a single time. The chain combines TRBV28 with TRBJ1-5; 8 nucleotides align to TRBD1. The CDR3 covers 18 residues. Trimming at V came to 7 bases and at J to 0 bases, leaving 14 bases not matched to a gene. Germline V CDR1 and CDR2: MDHEN, SYDVKM. This CDR3 is CASNTGGQGVFSNQPQHF. As DNA, the CDR3 is TGTGCCAGCAACACAGGGGGTCAAGGGGTGTTTAGCAATCAGCCCCAGCATTTT.

This sequence joins TRBV7-2 and TRBJ1-1; D gene unclear. Deletions cut 3 bases from V and 1 base from J, with 6 bases between. The CDR3 extends over 13 amino acids. Germline loops: CDR1 SGHTA, CDR2 FQGNSA. The CDR3 DNA is TGTGCCAGCAGCTTCGAGCCGAACACTGAAGCTTTCTTT. Protein: CASSFEPNTEAFF.

This sequence joins TRBV6-6 and TRBJ1-1; unclear D gene. The CDR3 consists of 13 residues. Trimming cost V 8 bases and J 8 bases, with 18 bases left between them. Germline V gives CDR1 MNHNY, CDR2 SVGAGI (reference sequence). The CDR3 sequence is CASLSGERREAFF. CDR3 nucleotide sequence: TGTGCCAGCCTTTCAGGAGAGAGGAGGGAAGCTTTCTTT.

J is TRBJ1-1 and V is TRBV29-1; TRBD1 matches at 8 bases. CDR3 size: 14 residues. Germline CDR1 reads SQVTM; CDR2 reads ANQGSEA. Germline trimming cut 3 bases from V and 0 bases from J; bases unmatched to any gene: 3. The CDR3 DNA reads as TGCAGCGTTGAGGGGGACAGGTTGAACACTGAAGCTTTCTTT. Protein product: CSVEGDRLNTEAFF.